The 8 T cell receptor beta chains below all came from one sample that was sequenced in a study of cytomegalovirus exposure and HLA in healthy donors. The PCR employed 60 Vbeta primers together with 13 Jbeta primers. Clones were sequenced by immunoSEQ multiplex PCR, and TCRdb holds only the in-frame ones, with some missing. The sample holds 90,000 to 110,000 clones; roughly 70% are singletons and the top ten take roughly 1.3%. The sample consisted of PBMCs. All receptors come from a middle-aged man in good health and CMV-seronegative.

This clone appeared a few times. The rearrangement uses TRBV5-6 and TRBJ2-2; 9 bases are a match to TRBD1. The CDR3 totals 15 residues. J gave up 2 bases and V 6 bases, and 5 bases lay outside the gene matches. Germline assignment: CDR1 SGHDT and CDR2 YYEEEE. The CDR3 spells CASNPTGGNTGELFF. In DNA form, the CDR3 reads TGTGCCAGCAACCCGACAGGGGGAAACACCGGGGAGCTGTTTTTT.

V usage is TRBV27 and J usage is TRBJ2-5, with a tentative D call TRBD1 (7 bases). The CDR3 runs 16 residues. The V end was cut by 3 bases, the J end by 1 base, with 15 bases between. Germline V gene data show CDR1 as MNHEY and CDR2 as SMNVEV (reference sequence). The CDR3 DNA follows: TGTGCCAGCAGTTTGTCAGGGGGGCTAATCCAAGAGACCCAGTACTTC. Translating it yields CASSLSGGLIQETQYF.

With regard to this clone: One end of the junction does not line up with germline, which may come from a read error. The sample has other DNA sequences that encode this CDR3 too. This chain links TRBV11-3 with TRBJ2-6, with D perhaps matching TRBD1 (7 bases). Germline-derived CDR1 and CDR2 are SGHNT and YENEEA. This CDR3 is built from 18 residues. The DNA for the CDR3 is TGTGCCAGCAGCCCGGAGGGACAGTTAATGTCTGGGGCTAACGTCCTGACTTTC. It encodes CASSPEGQLMSGANVLTF. The complete variable domain, with remaining parts taken from reference TRBV11-3 and TRBJ2-6, reads EAGVVQSPRYKIIEKKQPVAFWCNPISGHNTLYWYLQNLGQGPELLIRYENEEAVDDSQLPKDRFSAERLKGVDSTLKIQPAELGDSAVYLCASSPEGQLMSGANVLTFGAGSRLTVL.

This clone was found a few times. CDR3 nucleotide sequence: TGTGCCAGCAGAAGACTAGTACGGTACGAGCAGTACTTC. It yields the protein CASRRLVRYEQYF. The gene calls are TRBV11-2 and TRBJ2-7; D possibly corresponds to TRBD2 (6 bases). V lost 6 bases, J lost 4 bases, and 13 bases lay in between. The CDR3 has 13 residues. In germline, CDR1 is SGHAT, CDR2 FQNNGV.

V is TRBV11-2 and J is TRBJ2-2; the D is unclear. Germline values: CDR1 SGHAT, CDR2 FQNNGV. Trimming shortened V by 10 bases and J by 5 bases, and 14 bases separated the two germline ends. The CDR3 loop spans 13 amino acids. CDR3 sequence: CANSPTVTGELFF. DNA for the CDR3: TGTGCCAACTCACCCACAGTAACCGGGGAGCTGTTTTTT.

This clone was observed a handful of times. CDR3 sequence: CASSGTGGTEAFF. The CDR3 nucleotides read TGTGCCAGCAGCGGCACAGGGGGCACTGAAGCTTTCTTT. The rearrangement joins TRBV5-5 to TRBJ1-1; 8 nucleotides agree with TRBD1. Unmatched junction bases numbered 3, after V lost 4 bases and J lost 4 bases. The CDR3 has 13 residues. Germline CDR1 reads SGHKS; CDR2 reads YYEKEE (reference sequence). Looking up the rest from reference TRBV5-5 and TRBJ1-1 gives the full variable domain: DAGVTQSPTHLIKTRGQQVTLRCSPISGHKSVSWYQQVLGQGPQFIFQYYEKEERGRGNFPDRFSARQFPNYSSELNVNALLLGDSALYLCASSGTGGTEAFFGQGTRLTVV.

The chain carries TRBV6-5 and TRBJ1-1; maybe TRBD1 (5 bases). V shed 4 bases and J shed 1 base, with 16 bases lying between them. The germline CDR1 and CDR2 sequences are MNHEY and SVGAGI. The CDR3 spans 16 residues. The DNA of the CDR3 is TGTGCCAGCAGTTCCTTTCAGGGTTCGGGGAACACTGAAGCTTTCTTT. This gives the protein CASSSFQGSGNTEAFF.

The chain has TRBV6-5 and TRBJ2-7; a possible D gene is TRBD1 (6 bases). Germline V gives CDR1 MNHEY, CDR2 SVGAGI. The CDR3 length is 13 residues. V lost 6 bases and J lost 3, with 12 bases in between. This CDR3 reads CASSRQTGYEQYF. The CDR3 bases are TGTGCCAGCAGCCGCCAGACAGGCTACGAGCAGTACTTC.